The 27 T cell receptor beta chains below all came from one sample that was sequenced in a study of blood T cell repertoires in COVID-19. Sequencing used immunoSEQ multiplex PCR; TCRdb keeps in-frame clones, though not all of them. This repertoire shows approximately 170,000 clones, around 87% found once; its top ten account for 6% to 7.5%. The sample consisted of peripheral blood. The receptors originated from a woman aged 80 or over in a cohort sampled during active or convalescent COVID-19.

The chain combines TRBV12-3 or TRBV12-4 with TRBJ1-2; TRBD1 might be the D (5 bases). Trimming cost V 2 bases and J 2 bases, with 6 bases left between them. The CDR3 runs to 13 residues. The CDR3 DNA sequence: TGTGCCAGCAGTTTAAGGGGAAACTATGGCTACACCTTC. As protein: CASSLRGNYGYTF.

CDR3 nucleotide sequence: TGTGCCAGCAGCACAGGGGATAATGAAAAACTGTTTTTT. It codes for CASSTGDNEKLFF. The genes are TRBV12-3 or TRBV12-4 and TRBJ1-4, with 7 bases lining up with TRBD1. The CDR3 extends over 13 amino acids. The V gene end was trimmed by 6 bases and the J gene end by 4 bases; junction bases not matched to a gene: 2.

This rearrangement joins TRBV9 to TRBJ1-2, with TRBD1 matching over 7 bases. The CDR3 totals 16 residues. Germline values: CDR1 SGDLS, CDR2 YYNGEE. Losses at the gene ends were 0 bases for V and 2 bases for J; bases not matched to a gene: 7. The CDR3 DNA reads TGTGCCAGCAGCGTAGTTAGGGGGCAAGGGAACTATGGCTACACCTTC. Translation gives CASSVVRGQGNYGYTF.

The chain combines TRBV27 with TRBJ2-6, with D hard to call. Germline CDR1 is MNHEY and CDR2 is SMNVEV (reference sequence). The CDR3 has 14 amino acids. Trimming left V 6 bases short and J 1 base short, with 7 bases between. CDR3 protein: CASRSLSGANVLTF. The CDR3 DNA reads TGTGCCAGCAGAAGTCTATCTGGGGCCAACGTCCTGACTTTC.

DNA of the CDR3: TGTGCCAGCAGCCCGGGACAAACAAGGAACATTCAGTACTTC. Translation gives CASSPGQTRNIQYF. V is TRBV3-1 (or the pseudogene TRBV3-2) and J is TRBJ2-4, with D tentatively TRBD1 (6 bases). This CDR3 is built from 14 residues. CDR1 and CDR2 from the germline V gene are LGHDT and YNNKEL (reference sequence). V lost 4 bases to trimming and J lost 7 bases, with 14 bases between them.

A word on this clone: One end of the junction varies from germline; a read error may be responsible. J is TRBJ1-4 and V is TRBV12-3 or TRBV12-4; the match to TRBD1 covers 9 bases. This CDR3 comprises 13 residues. The CDR3 bases are TGTGCCAGCAGTTTAGCGGGGGGACAGGGATATTCCTTT. Its translation: CASSLAGGQGYSF.

The chain is built from TRBV14 and TRBJ1-2, with 9 bases fitting TRBD1. From germline, CDR1 is SGHDN and CDR2 FVKESK. V shed 3 bases, J shed 7 bases, and the junction held 6 bases outside the gene matches. The CDR3 contains 14 residues. DNA for the CDR3: TGTGCCAGCAGCCACCTGACGGGACAGGGTGGCTACACCTTC. As protein: CASSHLTGQGGYTF.

The J gene is TRBJ2-5, the V gene TRBV5-4; TRBD1 aligns across 7 bases. This CDR3 is built from 13 residues. CDR1 and CDR2 (germline): SGHNT, YYREEE (reference sequence). Trimming cost V 4 bases and J 3 bases; bases outside gene matches: 3. Here the CDR3 reads CASSRGQKETQYF. The CDR3 DNA sequence: TGTGCCAGCAGCCGGGGACAGAAAGAGACCCAGTACTTC. The full variable domain, completed using reference TRBV5-4 and TRBJ2-5, is ETGVTQSPTHLIKTRGQQVTLRCSSQSGHNTVSWYQQALGQGPQFIFQYYREEENGRGNFPPRFSGLQFPNYSSELNVNALELDDSALYLCASSRGQKETQYFGPGTRLLVL.

This sequence joins TRBV10-3 and TRBJ1-6; the D is unclear. Germline loops: CDR1 ENHRY, CDR2 SYGVKD. The CDR3 runs to 17 residues. The V end lost 0 bases, the J end lost 0 bases, and 9 bases lay between the germline ends. CDR3: CAISESMLSSYNSPLHF. The CDR3 region has the DNA TGTGCCATCAGTGAGTCGATGTTGAGCTCCTATAATTCACCCCTCCACTTT.

The chain recombines TRBV7-8 with TRBJ2-1; TRBD2 might be the D (5 bases). This CDR3 comprises 17 residues. Trimming pared 7 bases from V and 2 bases from J, leaving 21 bases between. Germline CDR1 reads SGHVS; CDR2 reads FQNEAQ. The CDR3 DNA reads TGTGCCAGCAAAATGTTCCGCGGGCCCAAGGCCTACAATGAGCAGTTCTTC. This sequence encodes CASKMFRGPKAYNEQFF.

The chain has TRBV18 and TRBJ2-5; D call uncertain. CDR1 is KGHSH, CDR2 LQKENI, per germline. The CDR3 runs 14 residues. V lost 3 bases and J 1 base, leaving 9 bases between the germline ends. The CDR3 sequence: CASSPLRSQETQYF. CDR3 DNA sequence: TGTGCCAGCTCACCCCTAAGGAGCCAAGAGACCCAGTACTTC.

This clone was found once. The CDR3 loop is CASSTSGTSGIFSYEQYF. CDR3 nucleotides: TGTGCCAGCAGCACATCGGGGACTAGCGGGATCTTCTCCTACGAGCAGTACTTC. This chain joins TRBV11-3 and TRBJ2-7, with 13 bases fitting TRBD2. The germline gives CDR1 SGHNT, CDR2 YENEEA. Losses at the gene ends were 5 bases for V and 0 bases for J; bases not matched to a gene: 10. The CDR3 totals 18 residues.

Turning to this clone: This sample also contains other DNA sequences that code for the same CDR3. The chain is built from TRBV9 and TRBJ2-1, with TRBD2 identical over 8 bases. The CDR3 spans 16 residues. J lost 4 bases, V lost 0 bases, and 6 bases had no gene match. In germline, CDR1 is SGDLS, CDR2 YYNGEE. The CDR3 loop is CASSVGNSGVYNEQFF. In nucleotides, the CDR3 is TGTGCCAGCAGCGTAGGAAATAGCGGGGTATACAATGAGCAGTTCTTC.

This clone was seen only once. J is TRBJ2-3 and V is TRBV4-3, with 9 nucleotides matching TRBD2. The CDR3 is 15 residues long. Trimming cost V 3 bases and J 6 bases; bases outside gene matches: 7. The V gene's germline CDR1 is LGHNA and CDR2 YSLEER. CDR3 amino acids: CASSHGGGALDTQYF. Written as DNA, the CDR3 is TGCGCCAGCAGCCATGGCGGGGGGGCCCTGGATACGCAGTATTTT.

CDR3 region: CASSLARRLDTQYF. CDR3 nucleotides: TGTGCCAGCAGCTTAGCCCGCAGGCTGGATACGCAGTATTTT. The genes are TRBV11-3 and TRBJ2-3, with D uncertain. CDR3 length: 14 residues. Trimming cost V 1 base and J 6 bases, with 11 bases left between them. In germline, CDR1 is SGHNT, CDR2 YENEEA.

The V gene is TRBV7-9, the J gene TRBJ2-1, with 11 bases lining up with TRBD2. Per the germline V gene, CDR1 is SEHNR and CDR2 is FQNEAQ (reference sequence). V shed 3 bases and J 2 bases; nucleotides not matched to a gene: 0. The CDR3 loop spans 15 amino acids. The CDR3 sequence: CASSLTSGTYNEQFF. As DNA, the CDR3 is TGTGCCAGCAGCTTGACTAGCGGGACCTACAATGAGCAGTTCTTC.

V and J are TRBV5-6 and TRBJ1-3; 7 nucleotides match TRBD1. V was pared by 3 bases and J by 4 bases, with 10 bases of the junction left unmatched. There are 16 residues in the CDR3. Looked up from germline, CDR1 is SGHDT and CDR2 is YYEEEE. The CDR3 region is CASSWRGQVRGNTIYF. In DNA, the CDR3 is TGTGCCAGCAGCTGGCGTGGACAGGTCCGCGGAAACACCATATATTTT.

The sample holds a few counts of this clone. The V gene is TRBV4-3, the J gene TRBJ1-3; no reliable D call. The CDR3 covers 15 residues. CDR1 LGHNA and CDR2 YSLEER come from the germline V gene. V was pared by 0 bases and J by 4 bases, with 10 bases between. DNA for the CDR3: TGCGCCAGCAGCCAAGATACCGGGTTCGGAAACACCATATATTTT. As protein: CASSQDTGFGNTIYF.

The genes are TRBV7-2 and TRBJ1-2; perhaps TRBD1 as D (5 bases). The CDR3 is made up of 17 amino acids. The germline V gene encodes CDR1 SGHTA and CDR2 FQGNSA. The V end was cut by 5 bases, the J end by 4 bases, with 23 bases between. The CDR3 region is CASSRYTSGTAVYGYTF. Written as DNA, the CDR3 is TGTGCCAGCAGCCGTTACACCTCCGGGACTGCTGTCTATGGCTACACCTTC.

The chain employs TRBV7-9 and TRBJ2-7, with 7 bases fitting TRBD2. V shed 3 bases, J shed 2 bases, and the junction held 1 base outside the gene matches. From germline, CDR1 is SEHNR and CDR2 FQNEAQ (reference sequence). CDR3 size: 13 residues. The CDR3 loop reads CASSLAGAYEQYV. As DNA, the CDR3 is TGTGCCAGCAGCTTGGCGGGGGCCTACGAGCAGTACGTC.

As concerns this clone: The sample carries other DNA sequences with the same CDR3. V gene TRBV4-1 combines with J gene TRBJ1-4, with D perhaps TRBD1 (5 bases). The V gene lost 4 bases and the J gene lost 0 bases, with 9 bases spanning the gap. Germline loops: CDR1 MGHRA, CDR2 YSYEKL. This CDR3 region has 15 residues. The CDR3 DNA follows: TGCGCCAGCAGCCGAACAGGAGCAACTAATGAAAAACTGTTTTTT. As protein: CASSRTGATNEKLFF.

The chain uses TRBV23-1 and TRBJ2-7; TRBD2 aligns across 14 bases. TRBV23-1 is classed as an ORF, of uncertain function. Unmatched junction bases numbered 7, after V lost 2 bases and J lost 4 bases. CDR3 length: 17 residues. The CDR3: CASSQTPTSGRAYEQYV. The CDR3 DNA is TGCGCCAGCAGTCAAACTCCGACTAGCGGGAGGGCTTACGAGCAGTACGTC.

V gene TRBV3-1 (or the pseudogene TRBV3-2) combines with J gene TRBJ1-1; tentatively, D is TRBD1 (6 bases). V lost 4 bases to trimming and J lost 2 bases, with 14 bases between them. CDR1 and CDR2 from the germline V gene are LGHDT and YNNKEL (reference sequence). The CDR3 spans 15 residues. The CDR3 region has the DNA TGTGCCAGCAGCCCCCTGCGCAGGGGTAACACTGAAGCTTTCTTT. Residues: CASSPLRRGNTEAFF.

As regards this clone: The junction differs from germline at one of its ends, possibly a read error. The V and J genes are TRBV6-1 and TRBJ2-5, with TRBD1 matching 7 bases. The CDR3 is 18 amino acids. Germline CDR1 reads MNHNS; CDR2 reads SASEGT. The CDR3 nucleotides read TGTGCCAGCAGCGAAGTCCCACGGGACAGCATTCGCCCGGAGACCCAGTACTTC. It encodes CASSEVPRDSIRPETQYF.

This clone was seen a single time. This chain links TRBV6-6 with TRBJ2-7; D gene uncertain. V shed 3 bases and J shed 4 bases, with 13 bases lying between them. Germline V gives CDR1 MNHNY, CDR2 SVGAGI (reference sequence). The CDR3 consists of 14 residues. CDR3 DNA: TGTGCCAGCAGTTATGGCCGAGAGACTTACGAGCAGTACTTC. It codes for CASSYGRETYEQYF.

The J gene is TRBJ1-2, the V gene TRBV6-6; TRBD1 matches 8 bases. The CDR3 runs to 15 residues. The germline V gene encodes CDR1 MNHNY and CDR2 SVGAGI (reference sequence). The trim removed 2 bases at V and 8 bases at J, leaving 10 bases unmatched. CDR3 coding DNA: TGTGCCAGCAGTTACGCCAATACACAGGGGGAAGGCTACACCTTC. Its translation is CASSYANTQGEGYTF.

The chain employs TRBV2 and TRBJ1-6, with 7 bases aligning to TRBD1. CDR3 length: 16 amino acids. V lost 7 bases and J lost 1; bases outside the gene matches: 7. Germline CDR1 and CDR2: SNHLY and FYNNEI. The CDR3 nucleotides read TGTGCCAGCAAAAGACAGGGAGGTTCCTATAATTCACCCCTCCACTTT. Its protein is CASKRQGGSYNSPLHF.